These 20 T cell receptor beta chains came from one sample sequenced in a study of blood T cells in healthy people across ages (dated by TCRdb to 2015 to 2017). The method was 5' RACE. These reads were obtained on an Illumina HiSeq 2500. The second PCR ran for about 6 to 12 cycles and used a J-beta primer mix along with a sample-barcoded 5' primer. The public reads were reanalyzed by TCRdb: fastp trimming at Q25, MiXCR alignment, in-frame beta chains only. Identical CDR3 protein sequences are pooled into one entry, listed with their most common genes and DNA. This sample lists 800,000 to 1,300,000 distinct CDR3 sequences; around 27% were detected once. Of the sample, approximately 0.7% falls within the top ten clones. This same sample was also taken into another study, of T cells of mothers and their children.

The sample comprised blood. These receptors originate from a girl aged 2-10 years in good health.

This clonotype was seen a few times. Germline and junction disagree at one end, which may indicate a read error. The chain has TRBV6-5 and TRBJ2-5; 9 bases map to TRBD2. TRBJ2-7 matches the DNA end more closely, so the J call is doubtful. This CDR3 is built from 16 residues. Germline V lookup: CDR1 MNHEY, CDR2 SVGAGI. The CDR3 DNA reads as TGTGCCAGCAGTTACCTGACTAGCGGAAGCTCCCACGAGCAGTACTTC. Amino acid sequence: CASSYLTSGSSHEQYF.

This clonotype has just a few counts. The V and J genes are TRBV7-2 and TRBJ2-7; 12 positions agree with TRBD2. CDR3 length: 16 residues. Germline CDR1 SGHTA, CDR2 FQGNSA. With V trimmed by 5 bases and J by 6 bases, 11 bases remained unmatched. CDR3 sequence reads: CASSPQGLAGPVEQYF. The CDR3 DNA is TGTGCCAGCAGCCCCCAAGGACTAGCGGGACCTGTCGAGCAGTACTTC.

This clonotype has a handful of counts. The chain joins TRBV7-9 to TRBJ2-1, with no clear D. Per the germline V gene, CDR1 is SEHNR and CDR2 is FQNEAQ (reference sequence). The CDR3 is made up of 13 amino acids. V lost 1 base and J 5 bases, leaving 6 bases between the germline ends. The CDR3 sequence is CASSLVSHNEQFF. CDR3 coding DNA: TGTGCCAGCAGCTTAGTGTCCCACAATGAGCAGTTCTTC.

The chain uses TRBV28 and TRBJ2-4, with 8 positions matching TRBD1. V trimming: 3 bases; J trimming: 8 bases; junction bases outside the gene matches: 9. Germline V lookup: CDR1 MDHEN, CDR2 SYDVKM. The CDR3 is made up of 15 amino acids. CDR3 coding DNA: TGTGCCAGCAGTTTTGATGAGGTGGGACAGGACATTCAGTACTTC. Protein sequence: CASSFDEVGQDIQYF.

CDR3 loop: CASSLARGSYNEQFF. The DNA of the CDR3 is TGTGCCAGCAGTTTGGCGAGGGGATCGTACAATGAGCAGTTCTTC. The J gene is TRBJ2-1, the V gene TRBV27, with D perhaps TRBD1 or TRBD2 (5 bases each). The CDR3 is made up of 15 amino acids. The V gene's germline CDR1 is MNHEY and CDR2 SMNVEV (reference sequence). V was clipped by 3 bases and J by 4 bases, with 13 bases between them.

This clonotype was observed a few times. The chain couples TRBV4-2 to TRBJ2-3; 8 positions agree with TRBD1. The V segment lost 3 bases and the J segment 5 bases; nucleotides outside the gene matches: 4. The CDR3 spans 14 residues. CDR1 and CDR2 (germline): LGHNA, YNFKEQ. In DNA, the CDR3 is TGTGCCAGCAGCCATCAGACAGGGGAAGATACGCAGTATTTT. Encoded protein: CASSHQTGEDTQYF.

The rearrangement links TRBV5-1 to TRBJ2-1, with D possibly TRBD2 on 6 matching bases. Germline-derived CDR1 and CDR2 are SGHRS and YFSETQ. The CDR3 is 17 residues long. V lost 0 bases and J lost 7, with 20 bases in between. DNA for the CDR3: TGCGCCAGCAGCTTGGGTTGGGCTAGCGTTTTCTCTAATGAGCAGTTCTTC. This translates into CASSLGWASVFSNEQFF.

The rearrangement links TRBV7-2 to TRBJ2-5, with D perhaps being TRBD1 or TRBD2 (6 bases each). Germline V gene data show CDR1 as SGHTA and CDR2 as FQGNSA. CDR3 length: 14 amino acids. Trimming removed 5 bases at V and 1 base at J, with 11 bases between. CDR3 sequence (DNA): TGTGCCAGCAGCATGGGGGGCCCCCAAGAGACCCAGTACTTC. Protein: CASSMGGPQETQYF. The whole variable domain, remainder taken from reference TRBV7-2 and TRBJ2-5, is GAGVSQSPSNKVTEKGKDVELRCDPISGHTALYWYRQSLGQGLEFLIYFQGNSAPDKSGLPSDRFSAERTGGSVSTLTIQRTQQEDSAVYLCASSMGGPQETQYFGPGTRLLVL.

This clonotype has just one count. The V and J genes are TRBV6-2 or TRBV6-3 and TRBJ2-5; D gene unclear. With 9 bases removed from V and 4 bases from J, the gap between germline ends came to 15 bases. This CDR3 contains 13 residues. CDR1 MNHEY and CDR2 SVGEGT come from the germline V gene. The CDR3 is CARELIVSETQYF. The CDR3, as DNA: TGTGCCAGGGAGTTAATCGTATCAGAGACCCAGTACTTC.

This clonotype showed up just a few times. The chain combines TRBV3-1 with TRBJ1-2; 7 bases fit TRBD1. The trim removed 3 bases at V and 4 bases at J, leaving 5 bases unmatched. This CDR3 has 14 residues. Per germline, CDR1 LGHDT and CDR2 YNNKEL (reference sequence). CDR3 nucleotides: TGTGCCAGCAGCCATACAGGGGACTTCTATGGCTACACCTTC. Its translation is CASSHTGDFYGYTF.

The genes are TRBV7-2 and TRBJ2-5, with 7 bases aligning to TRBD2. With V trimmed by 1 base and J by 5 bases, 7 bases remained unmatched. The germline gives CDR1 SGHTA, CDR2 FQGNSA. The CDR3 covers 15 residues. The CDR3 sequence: CASSLDGAGTETQYF. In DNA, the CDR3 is TGTGCCAGCAGCTTAGACGGAGCGGGGACTGAGACCCAGTACTTC. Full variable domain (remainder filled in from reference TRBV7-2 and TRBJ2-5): GAGVSQSPSNKVTEKGKDVELRCDPISGHTALYWYRQSLGQGLEFLIYFQGNSAPDKSGLPSDRFSAERTGGSVSTLTIQRTQQEDSAVYLCASSLDGAGTETQYFGPGTRLLVL.

The CDR3 DNA sequence: TGTGCCAGCAGCCTTACGGGACAGGGGTTAAACACCATATATTTT. Translating it yields CASSLTGQGLNTIYF. The rearrangement links TRBV7-2 to TRBJ1-3; 10 bases fit TRBD1. The germline V gene encodes CDR1 SGHTA and CDR2 FQGNSA. V lost 5 bases and J lost 6; bases outside the gene matches: 7. The CDR3 covers 15 residues.

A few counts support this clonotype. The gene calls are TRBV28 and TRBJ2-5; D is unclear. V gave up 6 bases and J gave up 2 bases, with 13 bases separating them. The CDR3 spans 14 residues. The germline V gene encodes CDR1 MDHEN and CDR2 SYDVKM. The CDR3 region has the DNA TGTGCCAGCAGACCTACGGGCCAGCAAGAGACCCAGTACTTC. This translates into CASRPTGQQETQYF.

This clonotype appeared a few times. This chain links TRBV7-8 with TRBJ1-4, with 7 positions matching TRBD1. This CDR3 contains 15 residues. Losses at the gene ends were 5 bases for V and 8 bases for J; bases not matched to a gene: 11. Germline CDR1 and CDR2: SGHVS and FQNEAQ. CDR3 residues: CASSDNRGLEEKLFF. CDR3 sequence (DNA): TGTGCCAGCAGCGATAACAGGGGTTTAGAGGAAAAACTGTTTTTT.

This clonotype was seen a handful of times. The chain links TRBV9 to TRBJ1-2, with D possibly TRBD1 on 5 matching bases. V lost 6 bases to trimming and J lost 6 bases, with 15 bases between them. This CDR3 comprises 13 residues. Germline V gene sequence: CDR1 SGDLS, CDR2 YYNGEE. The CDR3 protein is CASTPRGEDGYTF. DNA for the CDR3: TGTGCCAGCACCCCTCGGGGGGAAGATGGCTACACCTTC. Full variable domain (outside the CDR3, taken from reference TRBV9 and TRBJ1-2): DSGVTQTPKHLITATGQRVTLRCSPRSGDLSVYWYQQSLDQGLQFLIQYYNGEERAKGNILERFSAQQFPDLHSELNLSSLELGDSALYFCASTPRGEDGYTFGSGTRLTVV.

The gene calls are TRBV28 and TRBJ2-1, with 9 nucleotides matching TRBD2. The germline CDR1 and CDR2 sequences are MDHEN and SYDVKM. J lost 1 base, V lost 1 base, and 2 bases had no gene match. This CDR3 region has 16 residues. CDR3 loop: CASSLSLAGSYNEQFF. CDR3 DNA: TGTGCCAGCAGTTTATCACTAGCGGGTTCCTACAATGAGCAGTTCTTC.

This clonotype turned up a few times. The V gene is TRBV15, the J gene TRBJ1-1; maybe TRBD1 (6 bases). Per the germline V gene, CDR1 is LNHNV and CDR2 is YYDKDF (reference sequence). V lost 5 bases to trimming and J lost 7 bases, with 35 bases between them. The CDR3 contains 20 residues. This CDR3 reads CATSPTSLNQGLGWEGEAFF. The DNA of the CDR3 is TGTGCCACCAGCCCAACCTCATTAAACCAGGGGCTTGGGTGGGAAGGTGAAGCTTTCTTT.

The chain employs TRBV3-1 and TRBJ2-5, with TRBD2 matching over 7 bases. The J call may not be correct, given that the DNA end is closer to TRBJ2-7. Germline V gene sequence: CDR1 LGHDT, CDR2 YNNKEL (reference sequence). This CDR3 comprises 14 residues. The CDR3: CASSQTLAGYEQYF. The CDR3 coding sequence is TGTGCCAGCAGCCAAACCTTAGCGGGCTACGAGCAGTACTTC.

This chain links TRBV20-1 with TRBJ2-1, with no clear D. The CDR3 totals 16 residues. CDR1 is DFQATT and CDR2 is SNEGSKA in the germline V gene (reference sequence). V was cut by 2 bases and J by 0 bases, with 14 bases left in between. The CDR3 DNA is TGCAGTGCTAGACCCCGAGTCGGAAGCTCCTACAATGAGCAGTTCTTC. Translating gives CSARPRVGSSYNEQFF.

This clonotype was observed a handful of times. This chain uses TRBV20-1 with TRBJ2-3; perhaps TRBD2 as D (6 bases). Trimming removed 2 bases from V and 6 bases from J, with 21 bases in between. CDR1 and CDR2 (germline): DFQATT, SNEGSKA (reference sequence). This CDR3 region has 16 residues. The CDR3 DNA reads TGCAGTGCTAGACGTAGGGAGGACACTAAAGGGGATACGCAGTATTTT. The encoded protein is CSARRREDTKGDTQYF.